The rows below give T cell receptor beta chains drawn from one sample of a study of blood T cells in healthy people across ages. TCRdb called the 5' RACE reads again in MiXCR, with one record for every CDR3 protein. The table lists 1.5 million to 2 million distinct CDR3 sequences, about 32% of them singletons. Sequenced input: blood. Receptors were obtained from a woman in her thirties in good health. CDR3s include the opening cysteine and the closing phenylalanine or tryptophan. D genes are given only for firm matches. Expanded clones are given a class, and other clones once, few, many or no size at all.

D: NA; V: TRBV28; size: NA; J: TRBJ2-2; CDR3: CASSLAGDGELFF; DNA: TGTGCCAGCAGTTTGGCCGGAGACGGGGAGCTGTTTTTT
D: TRBD2; V: TRBV20-1; size: NA; J: TRBJ2-1; CDR3: CSAISGRLLNEQFF; DNA: TGCAGTGCTATTAGCGGGAGGCTCCTCAATGAGCAGTTCTTC
D: NA; V: TRBV4-1; size: few; J: TRBJ2-7; CDR3: CASSLFVADSYEQYF; DNA: TGCGCCAGCAGTCTTTTCGTGGCAGACTCCTACGAGCAGTACTTC
D: TRBD2; V: TRBV7-2; size: NA; J: TRBJ2-7; CDR3: CASSLGGTSTAYEQYF; DNA: TGTGCCAGCAGCTTAGGAGGGACTAGTACGGCCTACGAGCAGTACTTC
D: TRBD1; V: TRBV28; size: NA; J: TRBJ1-2; CDR3: CASSPRDREYGYTF; DNA: TGTGCCAGCAGTCCCAGGGACAGGGAGTATGGCTACACCTTC
D: NA; V: TRBV24-1; size: NA; J: TRBJ2-7; CDR3: CAASERGTSREQYF; DNA: TGTGCCGCCAGTGAGCGAGGGACTTCGCGGGAGCAGTACTTC
D: NA; V: TRBV12-3/TRBV12-4; size: NA; J: TRBJ2-1; CDR3: CATSGGPSSYNEQFF; DNA: TGTGCCACTTCCGGGGGGCCGAGCTCCTACAATGAGCAGTTCTTC
D: NA; V: TRBV20-1; size: NA; J: TRBJ2-1; CDR3: CSAGGGDPSSYNEQFF; DNA: TGCAGTGCTGGAGGGGGGGACCCCAGCTCCTACAATGAGCAGTTCTTC
D: NA; V: TRBV3-1; size: NA; J: TRBJ1-2; CDR3: CASSQGRQTSGGYTF; DNA: TGTGCCAGCAGCCAAGGGCGGCAGACTTCAGGAGGCTACACCTTC
D: NA; V: TRBV7-9; size: few; J: TRBJ2-3; CDR3: CASSPSASGTDTQYF; DNA: TGTGCCAGCAGCCCCTCGGCGAGCGGCACAGATACGCAGTATTTT
D: NA; V: TRBV11-2; size: NA; J: TRBJ2-3; CDR3: CASSGPEDSTDTQYF; DNA: TGTGCCAGCAGCGGGCCGGAAGACAGCACAGATACGCAGTATTTT
D: TRBD1; V: TRBV10-3; size: NA; J: TRBJ1-1; CDR3: CALRDREDTEAFF; DNA: TGTGCCTTGCGGGACAGGGAGGACACTGAAGCTTTCTTT
D: NA; V: TRBV10-3; size: many; J: TRBJ2-3; CDR3: CAIQTTGEIAATQYF; DNA: TGTGCCATCCAAACGACTGGGGAGATCGCAGCTACGCAGTATTTT
D: NA; V: TRBV4-1; size: NA; J: TRBJ1-1; CDR3: CASSQGVGIMNTEAFF; DNA: TGCGCCAGCAGCCAGGGAGTGGGTATAATGAACACTGAAGCTTTCTTT
D: NA; V: TRBV3-1; size: NA; J: TRBJ2-1; CDR3: CASSQAGVLNNEQFF; DNA: TGTGCCAGCAGCCAAGCGGGGGTTTTAAACAATGAGCAGTTCTTC
D: NA; V: TRBV27; size: NA; J: TRBJ2-7; CDR3: CASSLGSGRFYEQYF; DNA: TGTGCCAGCAGTTTAGGGAGTGGGCGGTTCTACGAGCAGTACTTC
D: NA; V: TRBV20-1; size: NA; J: TRBJ2-3; CDR3: CSARDWTENTDTQYF; DNA: TGCAGTGCTAGAGATTGGACAGAAAACACAGATACGCAGTATTTT
D: TRBD1; V: TRBV11-2; size: NA; J: TRBJ2-3; CDR3: CASSLSDRRDTQYF; DNA: TGTGCCAGCAGCTTGTCGGACAGGCGGGATACGCAGTATTTT
D: TRBD1; V: TRBV5-1; size: NA; J: TRBJ1-3; CDR3: CASSARQGASGNTIYF; DNA: TGCGCCAGCAGCGCCCGACAGGGGGCTAGCGGAAACACCATATATTTT
D: TRBD1; V: TRBV28; size: few; J: TRBJ2-5; CDR3: CASSPHSPGQGNQETQYF; DNA: TGTGCCAGCAGTCCCCATTCCCCGGGACAGGGGAACCAAGAGACCCAGTACTTC
D: TRBD2; V: TRBV9; size: few; J: TRBJ2-1; CDR3: CASSGGTTSGSGYNEQFF; DNA: TGTGCCAGCAGCGGCGGTACTACTAGCGGGAGTGGGTACAATGAGCAGTTCTTC
D: TRBD1; V: TRBV18; size: few; J: TRBJ2-5; CDR3: CASSQGQRQETQYF; DNA: TGTGCCAGCTCCCAGGGACAGAGACAAGAGACCCAGTACTTC
D: NA; V: TRBV20-1; size: NA; J: TRBJ1-1; CDR3: CSADKPALTEAFF; DNA: TGCAGTGCTGATAAACCAGCGTTAACTGAAGCTTTCTTT
D: NA; V: TRBV12-3/TRBV12-4; size: many; J: TRBJ2-7; CDR3: CASSALGEQYF; DNA: TGTGCCAGCAGTGCCCTTGGGGAGCAGTACTTC
D: TRBD2; V: TRBV28; size: many; J: TRBJ2-7; CDR3: CASTFGAGETYEQYF; DNA: TGTGCCAGCACCTTCGGTGCGGGAGAGACCTACGAGCAGTACTTC
D: NA; V: TRBV20-1; size: NA; J: TRBJ2-1; CDR3: CSAIQGNTYNEQFF; DNA: TGCAGTGCTATACAGGGTAACACCTACAATGAGCAGTTCTTC
D: NA; V: TRBV20-1; size: NA; J: TRBJ2-7; CDR3: CSARSLAFFNEDEQYF; DNA: TGCAGTGCTAGAAGCCTAGCGTTCTTCAACGAGGACGAGCAGTACTTC
D: TRBD2; V: TRBV29-1; size: NA; J: TRBJ2-3; CDR3: CSALAAGVKDTQYF; DNA: TGCAGCGCTCTGGCAGCGGGAGTTAAAGATACGCAGTATTTT
D: TRBD1; V: TRBV28; size: few; J: TRBJ2-7; CDR3: CASSSTGQGTYEQYF; DNA: TGTGCCAGCAGTTCCACGGGACAGGGGACGTACGAGCAGTACTTC
D: NA; V: TRBV20-1; size: NA; J: TRBJ1-1; CDR3: CSAGVSRDFNTEAFF; DNA: TGCAGTGCTGGTGTTTCCCGGGACTTCAACACTGAAGCTTTCTTT